This paragraph covers one T cell receptor beta chain sequence. Its antigen remains unknown. The germline gene is not matched at one end of the junction; a read error may be the cause. This entry comes from a study of T-cell reconstitution after alpha-beta-depleted transplantation in children. Overall study results and limits: Surviving recipient T cells and thymic progenitors produced the high day-60 TCRbeta diversity seen in some patients. Expanded clones from the graft, numbering several hundred, reportedly supplied alpha-beta T cells about two months after transplant. Newly generated T cells supplied most T-cell counts and diversity one year post-transplant.

This CDR3 region has 14 residues. Germline V gene data show CDR1 as MGHRA and CDR2 as YSYEKL. Unique molecular identifiers tagged the TCRbeta library. One entry per CDR3 protein, called by TCRdb with MiXCR from the PCR reads. The sample lists some 450,000 distinct CDR3 sequences; around two fifths were seen once. The clonotype comes from a girl aged 2 to 9 with aplastic anemia, due to receive a stem cell transplant. J is TRBJ2-2 and V is TRBV4-1, with D perhaps matching TRBD2 (6 bases). Specimen: PBMCs, collected before TCRalphabeta/CD19-depleted stem cell transplant. The CDR3 nucleotides read TGTGCCAGCAGTAGTAGCGGAAAAACCGGGGAGCTGTTTTTT. It codes for CASSSSGKTGELFF.